This TCR beta chain emerged from a study of shared T cell receptors in the human thymus. The data were produced by immunoSEQ multiplex PCR, yet TCRdb's version contains in-frame clones alone and is incomplete. The table lists roughly 500,000 clones, 78% of them singletons. This CDR3 has 14 residues. Germline CDR1 MDHEN, CDR2 SYDVKM. After removal of 6 bases from V and 2 bases from J, the junction contained 6 bases not matched to a gene. This same sample was also taken into another study, of human thymus T cells.

The receptor comes from a boy under two years old with a congenital heart defect. The source material was thymocytes. The chain recombines TRBV28 with TRBJ2-7; 8 nucleotides agree with TRBD1. CDR3 region: CASSTGTGAYEQYF. The CDR3 DNA sequence: TGTGCCAGCAGCACCGGGACAGGAGCCTACGAGCAGTACTTC.